The clone carrying this TCR beta chain appeared a single time. This sample was taken from a study of blood T cell repertoires in COVID-19. The CDR3 consists of 13 residues. The ends were cut back, 5 bases at V and 4 bases at J, with 12 bases in the middle. The germline CDR1 and CDR2 sequences are SGHRS and YFSETQ. This table comes from immunoSEQ multiplex PCR, and its TCRdb copy is limited to in-frame clones, with some not included. The top ten hold about 15% of the sample, which has about 64,000 clones, about 81% seen once. This chain uses TRBV5-1 with TRBJ1-2, with D possibly TRBD1 on 6 matching bases. Source material: peripheral blood. This clonotype was obtained from a man aged 80 or over with acute or convalescent COVID-19. The CDR3 DNA is TGCGCCAGCAGTCAACAGGGTAGCTATGGCTACACCTTC. Translated: CASSQQGSYGYTF.